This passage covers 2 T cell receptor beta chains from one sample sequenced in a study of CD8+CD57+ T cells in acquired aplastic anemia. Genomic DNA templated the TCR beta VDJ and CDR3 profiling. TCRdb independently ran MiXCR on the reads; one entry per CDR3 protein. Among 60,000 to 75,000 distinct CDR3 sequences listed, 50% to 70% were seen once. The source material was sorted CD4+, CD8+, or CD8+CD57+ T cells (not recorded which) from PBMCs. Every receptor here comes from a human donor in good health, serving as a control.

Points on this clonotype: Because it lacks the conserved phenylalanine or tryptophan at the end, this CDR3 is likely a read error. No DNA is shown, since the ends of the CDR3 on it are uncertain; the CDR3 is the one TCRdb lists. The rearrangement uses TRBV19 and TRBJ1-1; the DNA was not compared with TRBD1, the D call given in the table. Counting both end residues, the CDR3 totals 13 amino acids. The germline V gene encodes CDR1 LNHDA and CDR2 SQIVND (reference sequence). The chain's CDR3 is CASSADRGTEAFL.

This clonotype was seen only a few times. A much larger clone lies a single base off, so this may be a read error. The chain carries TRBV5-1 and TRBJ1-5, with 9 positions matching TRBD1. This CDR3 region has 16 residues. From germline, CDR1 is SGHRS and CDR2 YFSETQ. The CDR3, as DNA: TGCGCCAGCAGCACAGGAACAGGGGGCCCCAATCGGCCCCAGCATTTT. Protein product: CASSTGTGGPNRPQHF.